The rows below give T cell receptor beta chains drawn from one sample of a study of cytomegalovirus exposure and HLA in healthy donors. Clones were sequenced by immunoSEQ multiplex PCR, and TCRdb holds only the in-frame ones, with some missing. The sample consists of 150,000 or so clones, 70% to 80% of them appearing once. The sample was PBMCs. All receptors derive from a woman in her forties in good health and CMV-seronegative. Both conserved end residues are part of each CDR3. A D gene is named only where the DNA matches it firmly. Expanded clones are given a class, and other clones once, few, many or no size at all.

D: -
size: -
V: TRBV2
J: TRBJ1-2
DNA: TGTGCCAGCGGAGGGTACTATGGCTACACCTTC
CDR3: CASGGYYGYTF

D: -
size: -
V: TRBV5-6
J: TRBJ2-5
DNA: TGTGCCAGCGGTGCTATAACGAACCCAAAGACCCAGTACTTC
CDR3: CASGAITNPKTQYF

D: TRBD1
size: -
V: TRBV27
J: TRBJ2-7
DNA: TGTGCCAGCAGTCCTTCGGGACAGACCTACGAGCAGTACTTC
CDR3: CASSPSGQTYEQYF

D: TRBD1
size: few
V: TRBV6-6
J: TRBJ1-4
DNA: TGTGCCAGCAGTTACAGGGGGCAGGTGAATGAAAAACTGTTTTTT
CDR3: CASSYRGQVNEKLFF

D: TRBD1
size: -
V: TRBV15
J: TRBJ1-4
DNA: TGTGCCACCAGCAGAGGACAGGGGGGTGAAAAACTGTTTTTT
CDR3: CATSRGQGGEKLFF

D: TRBD2
size: once
V: TRBV5-8
J: TRBJ2-3
DNA: TGTGCCAGCAGCTTGCTAGCGGGAGTCGCAGATACGCAGTATTTT
CDR3: CASSLLAGVADTQYF

D: -
size: -
V: TRBV6-6
J: TRBJ2-3
DNA: TGTGCCAGCAGGCCTAGTCAGGATACGCAGTATTTT
CDR3: CASRPSQDTQYF

D: TRBD2
size: -
V: TRBV6-1
J: TRBJ2-6
DNA: TGTGCCCGGGGGGTCTCTGGGGCCAACGTCCTGACTTTC
CDR3: CARGVSGANVLTF

D: -
size: -
V: TRBV28
J: TRBJ1-6
DNA: TGTGCCAGCAGACCCTCGGCGGGAGTCAATTCACCCCTCCACTTT
CDR3: CASRPSAGVNSPLHF

D: TRBD1
size: -
V: TRBV6-5
J: TRBJ1-1
DNA: TGTGCCAGCAGTTACCGACAGGGCGCAGCTTTCTTT
CDR3: CASSYRQGAAFF

D: -
size: -
V: TRBV12-5
J: TRBJ2-7
DNA: TGTGCTAGTGGGCCCGGGTTCAACGAGCAGTACTTC
CDR3: CASGPGFNEQYF

D: -
size: -
V: TRBV6-5
J: TRBJ1-5
DNA: TGTGCCAGCAGTTCGCTTGGGGAGGCGGGAAATCAGCCCCAGCATTTT
CDR3: CASSSLGEAGNQPQHF

D: -
size: -
V: TRBV30
J: TRBJ1-3
DNA: TGTGCCTGGAGTGTTACTAGTAACTCTGGAAACACCATATATTTT
CDR3: CAWSVTSNSGNTIYF

D: -
size: -
V: TRBV7-8
J: TRBJ2-7
DNA: TGTGCCAGCAGCTTACGGCAGGGAACCTACGAGCAGTACTTC
CDR3: CASSLRQGTYEQYF

D: TRBD2
size: -
V: TRBV10-1
J: TRBJ2-1
DNA: TGCGCCAGCAGTGAACCTCTAGCGGGAGGAATTGAGCAGTTCTTC
CDR3: CASSEPLAGGIEQFF

D: -
size: -
V: TRBV4-1
J: TRBJ1-2
DNA: TGCGCCAGCAGCCCCCAAAACGGCGGTAGAATGAACTATGGCTACACCTTC
CDR3: CASSPQNGGRMNYGYTF

D: -
size: -
V: TRBV5-6
J: TRBJ2-5
DNA: TGTGCCAGCAGCTTGGTGGGTGGGCCAGGGTTCCAAGAGACCCAGTACTTC
CDR3: CASSLVGGPGFQETQYF

D: TRBD1
size: -
V: TRBV15
J: TRBJ1-5
DNA: TGTGCCACCAGCAGAGATATGGGGGGACAGGGGCAGCCCCAGCATTTT
CDR3: CATSRDMGGQGQPQHF

D: -
size: once
V: TRBV28
J: TRBJ1-1
DNA: TGTGCCAGCGATCTAACAGGGAGCACTGAAGCTTTCTTT
CDR3: CASDLTGSTEAFF

D: -
size: -
V: TRBV5-4
J: TRBJ2-5
DNA: TGTGCCAGCAGCTTGGGTCAGTTGGTGGAGACCCAGTACTTC
CDR3: CASSLGQLVETQYF

D: -
size: few
V: TRBV4-1
J: TRBJ1-5
DNA: TGCGCCAGCAGCCAAAGAGGCGCAGGGGAAGGTCAGCCCCAGCATTTT
CDR3: CASSQRGAGEGQPQHF

D: -
size: -
V: TRBV6-6
J: TRBJ1-1
DNA: TGTGCCAGCAGTTACGGGGCAGGAATGAACACTGAAGCTTTCTTT
CDR3: CASSYGAGMNTEAFF

D: -
size: -
V: TRBV6-1
J: TRBJ2-7
DNA: TGTGCCAGCAGTGAAAAGGGAGTGGGACACATCTCTCCAGACGAGCAGTACTTC
CDR3: CASSEKGVGHISPDEQYF

D: -
size: -
V: TRBV27
J: TRBJ1-1
DNA: TGTGCCAGCAGTTTGAGGGTACCCTTGAACACTGAAGCTTTCTTT
CDR3: CASSLRVPLNTEAFF

D: -
size: -
V: TRBV15
J: TRBJ1-1
DNA: TGTGCCACCAGCGGAAGACACAGGGCAGGTCTTTTTATGAACACTGAAGCTTTCTTT
CDR3: CATSGRHRAGLFMNTEAFF

D: TRBD1
size: few
V: TRBV2
J: TRBJ1-6
DNA: TGTGCCAGCAGTGATCAGGGGACAGACAATTCACCCCTCCACTTT
CDR3: CASSDQGTDNSPLHF

D: -
size: -
V: TRBV27
J: TRBJ2-6
DNA: TGTGCCAGCAGTTTCTCCCGCTCTGGGGCCAACGTCCTGACTTTC
CDR3: CASSFSRSGANVLTF

D: -
size: -
V: TRBV29-1
J: TRBJ2-2
DNA: TGCAGCGTTTTCTCAGGGACCGGGGAGCTGTTTTTT
CDR3: CSVFSGTGELFF

D: TRBD1
size: -
V: TRBV6-6
J: TRBJ1-5
DNA: TGTGCCAGCAGTTACTCGATGGGACAGGGGTATCAGCCCCAGCATTTT
CDR3: CASSYSMGQGYQPQHF

D: TRBD1
size: -
V: TRBV27
J: TRBJ2-5
DNA: TGTGCCAGCAGTTCCACAGGGGGAGGGACCCAGTACTTC
CDR3: CASSSTGGGTQYF